This TCR beta chain appears in the sequencing data of a study of shared T cell receptors in the human thymus. Profiling relied on immunoSEQ multiplex PCR, and the TCRdb table lists in-frame clones only, not all of them. The data show over 350,000 clones, over 90% seen once. Trimming took off 0 bases at V and 9 bases at J, with 15 bases between the two ends. The CDR3 extends over 15 amino acids. Germline V gene sequence: CDR1 SGHTA, CDR2 FQGTGA. This clone was counted a single time. This TCR was recovered from a human donor. Material: thymocytes. This chain connects TRBV7-3 to TRBJ2-1, with a weak D call TRBD2 (5 bases). The CDR3 nucleotides read TGTGCCAGCAGCTTAACGGTACTAGGAGGTGGTGAGCAGTTCTTC. It yields the protein CASSLTVLGGGEQFF.